One T cell receptor beta chain is described in this entry. The data derive from a study of OX40 agonist ivuxolimab in advanced cancers. The data were produced by immunoSEQ multiplex PCR, yet TCRdb's version contains in-frame clones alone and is incomplete. This sample has 95,000 to 150,000 clones, with about 93% found just once. This CDR3 is 14 amino acids long. V was shortened by 0 bases and J by 4 bases, with 10 bases between the two germline ends. Germline V gene sequence: CDR1 SGDLS, CDR2 YYNGEE. This chain joins TRBV9 and TRBJ2-5; D may correspond to TRBD1 or TRBD2 (5 bases each). Sequenced material: CD4+ or CD8+ T cells sorted from blood, taken in a trial of the OX40 agonist ivuxolimab. The sequence came from an adult with an advanced solid tumor such as melanoma, head and neck, liver or kidney cancer. CDR3: CASSVEPGRETQYF. The CDR3 DNA reads TGTGCCAGCAGCGTAGAGCCAGGGAGAGAGACCCAGTACTTC.